This TCR beta chain was profiled in a study of post-analysis software for immune sequencing data. Note on this clonotype: Its antigen is undetermined.

cDNA libraries for TCR beta contained unique molecular identifiers. TCRdb redid the calling of the PCR reads with MiXCR, one entry per CDR3 protein. The sample consists of more than 350,000 distinct CDR3 sequences, 39% of them appearing once. Germline CDR1 MNHEY, CDR2 SMNVEV (reference sequence). The CDR3 length is 16 residues. Study-wide findings and caveats: Four to six TRBV segments, including TRBV5-6, TRBV5-1 and TRBV20-1, were more frequent in patients than controls.

Sequencing input: blood. This chain links TRBV27 with TRBJ2-5, with TRBD1 matching 8 bases. Gene TRBJ2-7 matches the end of the DNA better, so the J call may be wrong. This receptor was obtained from a girl aged 2 to 9 with multiple sclerosis. For the CDR3, the DNA is TGTGCCAGCAGTTTAATCGGGCAGGGGGCTAACCACGAGCAGTACTTC. It translates to CASSLIGQGANHEQYF.